Shown below are 13 T cell receptor beta chains from a single sample sequenced in a study of T cell responses to AZD1222 COVID-19 vaccine. The assay was immunoSEQ multiplex PCR, and TCRdb's table has in-frame clones only and misses some. The sample includes 150,000 to 200,000 clones, 80% to 90% of them seen just once. The sequencing used peripheral blood, collected 28 days after the second dose of the MenACWY control vaccine. Source of these receptors: an adult who received the MenACWY meningococcal vaccine as a control.

The rearrangement joins TRBV4-3 to TRBJ1-2; D might be TRBD1 (5 bases). V dropped 1 base and J dropped 7 bases, with 13 bases sitting between them. Per the germline V gene, CDR1 is LGHNA and CDR2 is YSLEER. The CDR3 covers 14 residues. CDR3 loop: CASSQVQGERGYTF. For the CDR3, the DNA is TGCGCCAGCAGCCAAGTTCAGGGTGAGCGTGGCTACACCTTC.

CDR3 residues: CASSLQGQANTGELFF. DNA of the CDR3: TGTGCCAGCAGTTTACAGGGACAGGCGAACACCGGGGAGCTGTTTTTT. V gene TRBV6-2 or TRBV6-3 combines with J gene TRBJ2-2; 8 nucleotides align to TRBD1. Germline V gene lookup returns CDR1 MNHEY and CDR2 SVGEGT. Germline trimming cut 4 bases from V and 0 bases from J; bases unmatched to any gene: 4. CDR3 size: 16 residues.

This chain links TRBV5-4 with TRBJ2-7; D could derive from TRBD1 or TRBD2 (5 bases each). The germline CDR1 and CDR2 sequences are SGHNT and YYREEE (reference sequence). CDR3 length equals 14 residues. The V end lost 5 bases, the J end lost 2 bases, and 14 bases lay between the germline ends. The DNA of the CDR3 is TGTGCCAGCAGTAAAGGTGGGGACGCCTACGAGCAGTACTTC. Amino acids: CASSKGGDAYEQYF.

V gene TRBV28 combines with J gene TRBJ2-2; D may be TRBD1 (6 bases). V was cut by 2 bases and J by 5 bases, with 15 bases left in between. This CDR3 is built from 16 residues. Germline V gene data show CDR1 as MDHEN and CDR2 as SYDVKM. The CDR3 bases are TGTGCCAGCAGTTTAGGTGTCAGGGGATATACCGGGGAGCTGTTTTTT. Translating gives CASSLGVRGYTGELFF. Combining the CDR3 with reference TRBV28 and TRBJ2-2 gives the whole variable domain DVKVTQSSRYLVKRTGEKVFLECVQDMDHENMFWYRQDPGLGLRLIYFSYDVKMKEKGDIPEGYSVSREKKERFSLILESASTNQTSMYLCASSLGVRGYTGELFFGEGSRLTVL.

The rearrangement links TRBV19 to TRBJ1-3; D remains unclear. CDR3 length: 14 amino acids. The V end was cut by 5 bases, the J end by 0 bases, with 8 bases between. Germline assignment: CDR1 LNHDA and CDR2 SQIVND (reference sequence). CDR3 sequence reads: CASSPGNSGNTIYF. The CDR3 DNA reads as TGTGCCAGTAGTCCCGGCAACTCTGGAAACACCATATATTTT.

This chain joins TRBV15 and TRBJ1-3, with TRBD1 matching over 8 bases. The CDR3 contains 17 residues. V shed 1 base, J shed 2 bases, and the junction held 7 bases outside the gene matches. The germline CDR1 and CDR2 sequences are LNHNV and YYDKDF (reference sequence). CDR3 amino acids: CATSRAGQGAAGNTIYF. In DNA form, the CDR3 reads TGTGCCACCAGCAGAGCGGGGCAGGGGGCGGCTGGAAACACCATATATTTT.

This chain joins TRBV27 and TRBJ2-5; no firm D call. CDR3 size: 12 residues. CDR1 is MNHEY and CDR2 is SMNVEV in the germline V gene (reference sequence). Trimming stripped 5 bases from V and 5 bases from J, with 9 bases between. The CDR3 here is CASSHPYETQYF. CDR3 in DNA: TGTGCCAGCAGTCATCCATATGAGACCCAGTACTTC.

This chain joins TRBV6-5 and TRBJ2-1, with a tentative D call TRBD2 (5 bases). The V end was cut by 11 bases, the J end by 0 bases, with 17 bases between. The CDR3 is made up of 15 amino acids. Germline lookup yields CDR1 MNHEY and CDR2 SVGAGI. The CDR3 loop reads CAAAPRADSYNEQFF. For the CDR3, the DNA is TGTGCCGCGGCCCCGAGAGCGGACTCCTACAATGAGCAGTTCTTC.

This chain joins TRBV9 and TRBJ1-1; unclear D gene. The V gene lost 0 bases and the J gene lost 5 bases, with 11 bases spanning the gap. This CDR3 has 14 amino acids. Germline V gene data show CDR1 as SGDLS and CDR2 as YYNGEE. The CDR3 bases are TGTGCCAGCAGCGTAGAATCGGTAAGGACTGAAGCTTTCTTT. This codes for CASSVESVRTEAFF.

The chain joins TRBV28 to TRBJ1-5; the D gene is possibly TRBD1 (6 bases). This CDR3 has 15 amino acids. Germline V lookup: CDR1 MDHEN, CDR2 SYDVKM. Between the trimmed V and J ends, which lost 5 bases and 0 bases, there was a span of 11 bases. CDR3 residues: CASSGQKYSNQPQHF. The CDR3 nucleotides are TGTGCCAGCAGTGGACAGAAATATAGCAATCAGCCCCAGCATTTT.

The chain joins TRBV10-1 to TRBJ2-1; D is ambiguous. V dropped 6 bases and J dropped 2 bases, with 17 bases sitting between them. The CDR3 is 16 residues long. Germline-derived CDR1 and CDR2 are WNHNN and SYGVQD (reference sequence). The CDR3 coding sequence is TGCGCCAGCAGCCTAGGTGGCGGCGGCCCCTACAATGAGCAGTTCTTC. This gives the protein CASSLGGGGPYNEQFF.

Here the CDR3 reads CASSLRGQGPSSYNEQFF. The CDR3 bases are TGTGCCAGCAGTTTAAGGGGGCAGGGCCCGAGCTCCTACAATGAGCAGTTCTTC. This chain links TRBV27 with TRBJ2-1; 7 bases map to TRBD1. The length of the CDR3 is 18 residues. Trimming took 2 bases from V and 0 from J; bases not matched to a gene: 10. The germline gives CDR1 MNHEY, CDR2 SMNVEV (reference sequence).

The chain employs TRBV28 and TRBJ1-2; D is perhaps TRBD1 (5 bases). Germline assignment: CDR1 MDHEN and CDR2 SYDVKM. V dropped 6 bases and J dropped 5 bases, with 13 bases sitting between them. The CDR3 is 13 amino acids. Here the CDR3 reads CASRSLDSYGYTF. As DNA, the CDR3 is TGTGCCAGCAGATCCCTAGACAGTTATGGCTACACCTTC.